Following are 29 T cell receptor beta chains from one sample sequenced in a study of T cell responses to AZD1222 COVID-19 vaccine. Assay used: immunoSEQ multiplex PCR; TCRdb lists only in-frame clones, some missing. The sample lists some 130,000 clones, approximately 91% occurring once. This sample comprised peripheral blood, obtained 28 days after the second AZD1222 dose. The origin of the receptors is an adult who received the AZD1222 COVID-19 vaccine.

The chain links TRBV24-1 to TRBJ1-2, with a weak D call TRBD1 (5 bases). Looked up from germline, CDR1 is KGHDR and CDR2 is SFDVKD. The CDR3 is made up of 15 amino acids. Between the trimmed V and J ends, which lost 5 bases and 6 bases, there was a span of 18 bases. CDR3 in amino acids: CATSGAGNNLNGYTF. CDR3 bases: TGTGCCACCAGTGGGGCAGGGAATAACCTGAATGGCTACACCTTC.

The V and J genes are TRBV24-1 and TRBJ2-5, with 10 bases matching TRBD2. V trimming: 3 bases; J trimming: 5 bases; junction bases outside the gene matches: 5. This CDR3 is built from 15 residues. Germline CDR1 reads KGHDR; CDR2 reads SFDVKD. The CDR3 spells CATSDRASGSETQYF. CDR3 DNA sequence: TGTGCCACCAGTGATCGGGCTAGCGGGAGTGAGACCCAGTACTTC.

A single count supports this clone. This chain uses TRBV1 with TRBJ1-2; the D segment call TRBD1 is taken from the table without a DNA check. TRBV1 is a documented pseudogene. The CDR3 is 16 amino acids. As DNA, the CDR3 is TGCACCAGCAGCCACCACAGGACAGGCTTGAACTATGGCTACACCTTC. The encoded protein is CTSSHHRTGLNYGYTF.

The chain joins TRBV20-1 to TRBJ1-4; a possible D gene is TRBD1 (6 bases). CDR3 length equals 16 residues. Germline V lookup: CDR1 DFQATT, CDR2 SNEGSKA (reference sequence). The V end was cut by 3 bases, the J end by 6 bases, with 20 bases between. The CDR3 region is CSASGNRGPRHEKLFF. The CDR3, as DNA: TGCAGTGCTAGTGGTAACCGGGGGCCAAGACATGAAAAACTGTTTTTT.

J is TRBJ2-4 and V is TRBV5-4, with 7 bases fitting TRBD1. The CDR3 is made up of 15 amino acids. Germline CDR1 SGHNT, CDR2 YYREEE (reference sequence). V lost 0 bases and J lost 7; bases outside the gene matches: 7. CDR3 sequence: CASSLEGGPVNIQYF. The CDR3 bases are TGTGCCAGCAGCTTGGAAGGGGGCCCCGTGAACATTCAGTACTTC.

The chain employs TRBV15 and TRBJ1-2; 8 bases fit TRBD1. Per the germline V gene, CDR1 is LNHNV and CDR2 is YYDKDF (reference sequence). Trimming at V came to 1 base and at J to 8 bases, leaving 6 bases not matched to a gene. The CDR3 extends over 14 amino acids. This CDR3 reads CATSRAGQVGGYTF. DNA of the CDR3: TGTGCCACCAGCAGAGCGGGACAGGTTGGAGGCTACACCTTC. Supplemented by reference TRBV15 and TRBJ1-2, the full variable domain reads DAMVIQNPRYQVTQFGKPVTLSCSQTLNHNVMYWYQQKSSQAPKLLFHYYDKDFNNEADTPDNFQSRRPNTSFCFLDIRSPGLGDTAMYLCATSRAGQVGGYTFGSGTRLTVV.

This chain uses TRBV18 with TRBJ2-3, with 7 bases fitting TRBD1. The CDR3 is 16 amino acids. The junction had 12 bases not matched to a gene; V was cut back by 6 bases and J by 3 bases. The germline V gene encodes CDR1 KGHSH and CDR2 LQKENI. The CDR3 loop reads CASSDQTGWETDTQYF. CDR3 DNA sequence: TGTGCCAGCTCCGACCAGACAGGGTGGGAAACAGATACGCAGTATTTT.

The chain employs TRBV6-4 and TRBJ2-3; 15 bases line up with TRBD2. The CDR3 is 18 residues long. J lost 5 bases, V lost 0 bases, and 6 bases had no gene match. The germline V gene encodes CDR1 MRHNA and CDR2 SNTAGT. As DNA, the CDR3 is TGTGCCAGCAGTGACTCCCCACCGGGACTAGCGGGAGGAGATACGCAGTATTTT. Its protein is CASSDSPPGLAGGDTQYF.

The V gene is TRBV3-1 (or the pseudogene TRBV3-2), the J gene TRBJ1-1; 7 nucleotides align to TRBD1. Trimming at V came to 2 bases and at J to 1 base, leaving 1 base not matched to a gene. This CDR3 contains 14 residues. CDR1 is LGHDT and CDR2 is YNNKEL in the germline V gene (reference sequence). CDR3 coding DNA: TGTGCCAGCAGCCAATACAGGGGGAACACTGAAGCTTTCTTT. It encodes CASSQYRGNTEAFF.

V gene TRBV10-3 combines with J gene TRBJ1-6; no clear D. The CDR3 covers 18 residues. Germline V gene sequence: CDR1 ENHRY, CDR2 SYGVKD. Trimming left V 2 bases short and J 2 bases short, with 16 bases between. Here the CDR3 reads CAISEDFYSQTYNSPLHF. The CDR3, as DNA: TGTGCCATCAGTGAGGACTTTTACAGTCAAACCTATAATTCACCCCTCCACTTT.

The chain joins TRBV5-1 to TRBJ2-7; D unclear. Germline CDR1 reads SGHRS; CDR2 reads YFSETQ. V lost 1 base, J lost 5 bases, and 10 bases lay in between. The CDR3 loop spans 13 amino acids. The CDR3 sequence: CASSLLAGNEQYF. The CDR3 DNA reads TGCGCCAGCAGCTTGTTAGCCGGCAACGAGCAGTACTTC.

The V and J genes are TRBV6-5 and TRBJ2-3; no clear D gene. Germline CDR1 MNHEY, CDR2 SVGAGI. The CDR3 extends over 12 amino acids. Trimming stripped 5 bases from V and 6 bases from J, with 9 bases between. Here the CDR3 reads CASSPRVDTQYF. CDR3 sequence (DNA): TGTGCCAGCAGTCCTCGAGTGGATACGCAGTATTTT.

The chain has TRBV2 and TRBJ2-7, with D maybe TRBD1 (6 bases). The CDR3 is 15 amino acids. The ends were cut back, 5 bases at V and 1 base at J, with 15 bases in the middle. Germline V gene data show CDR1 as SNHLY and CDR2 as FYNNEI. The CDR3 nucleotides are TGTGCCAGCAGTTCAGAGACAGGATTTTCCTACGAGCAGTACTTC. It encodes CASSSETGFSYEQYF.

This chain joins TRBV5-5 and TRBJ1-2; a possible D gene is TRBD1 (5 bases). V was shortened by 4 bases and J by 7 bases, with 14 bases between the two germline ends. This CDR3 is built from 13 residues. Germline assignment: CDR1 SGHKS and CDR2 YYEKEE (reference sequence). CDR3 residues: CASSPSGGSGYTF. CDR3 DNA: TGTGCCAGCAGCCCCTCGGGGGGGTCTGGCTACACCTTC.

This clone was seen a single time. The chain couples TRBV7-3 to TRBJ1-1; 10 bases line up with TRBD1. The CDR3 sequence is 15 residues long. The trim removed 2 bases at V and 1 base at J, leaving 1 base unmatched. The germline gives CDR1 SGHTA, CDR2 FQGTGA. This CDR3 reads CASSLDRGPNTEAFF. DNA for the CDR3: TGTGCCAGCAGCTTAGACAGGGGGCCGAACACTGAAGCTTTCTTT. The full variable domain, its missing parts supplied by reference TRBV7-3 and TRBJ1-1, is GAGVSQTPSNKVTEKGKYVELRCDPISGHTALYWYRQSLGQGPEFLIYFQGTGAADDSGLPNDRFFAVRPEGSVSTLKIQRTERGDSAVYLCASSLDRGPNTEAFFGQGTRLTVV.

This rearrangement joins TRBV11-3 to TRBJ1-4, with no clear D. The CDR3 extends over 12 amino acids. CDR1 is SGHNT and CDR2 is YENEEA in the germline V gene. V was clipped by 6 bases and J by 7 bases, with 9 bases between them. CDR3 protein: CASSRIGEKLFF. The CDR3 nucleotides read TGTGCCAGCAGTAGAATTGGTGAAAAACTGTTTTTT.

V and J are TRBV2 and TRBJ1-1; maybe TRBD1 (5 bases). Trimming shortened V by 9 bases and J by 6 bases, and 17 bases separated the two germline ends. Per the germline V gene, CDR1 is SNHLY and CDR2 is FYNNEI. The CDR3 length is 13 residues. As DNA, the CDR3 is TGTGCCAGTAGGGTACGAGTGGGGGCTGAAGCTTTCTTT. This encodes CASRVRVGAEAFF.

The chain links TRBV10-3 to TRBJ2-7; 7 bases are shared with TRBD1. The V segment lost 3 bases and the J segment 4 bases; nucleotides outside the gene matches: 0. Germline V gene data show CDR1 as ENHRY and CDR2 as SYGVKD. The CDR3 has 12 amino acids. CDR3 protein: CAISEQGYEQYF. As DNA, the CDR3 is TGTGCCATCAGTGAACAGGGGTACGAGCAGTACTTC.

The V and J genes are TRBV5-1 and TRBJ2-5; D is unresolved. V was shortened by 4 bases and J by 2 bases, with 15 bases between the two germline ends. This CDR3 has 15 residues. Germline V CDR1 and CDR2: SGHRS, YFSETQ. This CDR3 is CASSTSLGNQETQYF. Here the CDR3 DNA reads TGCGCCAGCAGCACATCACTGGGAAATCAAGAGACCCAGTACTTC.

The chain combines TRBV11-3 with TRBJ2-7, with D unclear. V lost 7 bases to trimming and J lost 2 bases, with 12 bases between them. This CDR3 is built from 13 residues. Germline CDR1 reads SGHNT; CDR2 reads YENEEA. This chain's CDR3 is CASTPQAAYEQYF. Here the CDR3 DNA reads TGTGCCAGCACCCCCCAGGCAGCCTACGAGCAGTACTTC.

This clone was recorded once. V and J are TRBV6-5 and TRBJ1-4; 7 bases line up with TRBD1. V lost 7 bases and J lost 2; bases outside the gene matches: 4. The CDR3 is made up of 14 amino acids. CDR1 and CDR2 from the germline V gene are MNHEY and SVGAGI. Written as DNA, the CDR3 is TGTGCCAGCACCTTGGACAGGACTAATGAAAAACTGTTTTTT. Amino acid sequence: CASTLDRTNEKLFF.

The chain couples TRBV9 to TRBJ2-1; 7 bases map to TRBD1. CDR1 is SGDLS and CDR2 is YYNGEE in the germline V gene. After removal of 3 bases from V and 5 bases from J, the junction contained 11 bases not matched to a gene. The CDR3 consists of 16 residues. CDR3 in amino acids: CASSARTGPHNNEQFF. The CDR3 DNA follows: TGTGCCAGCAGCGCCCGGACAGGACCCCATAACAATGAGCAGTTCTTC.

This clone was detected only once. The CDR3 loop is CASTLGRTGLQHF. The CDR3 DNA reads TGTGCCAGCACCCTTGGGAGGACAGGGCTCCAGCATTTT. The genes are TRBV12-3 or TRBV12-4 and TRBJ1-5, with 8 nucleotides matching TRBD1. CDR3 length: 13 amino acids. The junction had 11 bases not matched to a gene; V was cut back by 7 bases and J by 12 bases.

This clone was counted only a few times. The V call is TRBV29-1, the J call TRBJ1-5; D may be TRBD1 (5 bases). The germline V gene has CDR1 SQVTM and CDR2 ANQGSEA. This CDR3 has 20 amino acids. V was trimmed by 3 bases and J by 3 bases, leaving 30 bases between them. The CDR3: CSVDSWGRAPAPSPNQPQHF. CDR3 nucleotides: TGCAGCGTTGATTCGTGGGGACGGGCTCCCGCTCCCTCTCCCAATCAGCCCCAGCATTTT.

The sample holds one count of this clone. V gene TRBV5-1 combines with J gene TRBJ1-6; weak D call: TRBD1 (6 bases). This CDR3 contains 13 residues. Germline CDR1 and CDR2: SGHRS and YFSETQ. V was pared by 3 bases and J by 8 bases, with 9 bases between. CDR3 sequence: CASSSRGDSPLHF. CDR3 sequence (DNA): TGCGCCAGCAGCTCCAGGGGTGATTCACCCCTCCACTTT. Full variable domain (remainder filled in from reference TRBV5-1 and TRBJ1-6): KAGVTQTPRYLIKTRGQQVTLSCSPISGHRSVSWYQQTPGQGLQFLFEYFSETQRNKGNFPGRFSGRQFSNSRSEMNVSTLELGDSALYLCASSSRGDSPLHFGNGTRLTVT.

The chain joins TRBV5-1 to TRBJ2-7; D is tentatively TRBD1 or TRBD2 (6 bases each). The CDR3 is 14 residues long. V lost 4 bases to trimming and J lost 2 bases, with 13 bases between them. CDR1 and CDR2 (germline): SGHRS, YFSETQ. The DNA of the CDR3 is TGCGCCAGCAGCCCAGGGGACTCTGCCTACGAGCAGTACTTC. The encoded protein is CASSPGDSAYEQYF.

The rearrangement uses TRBV6-1 and TRBJ2-1; weak D call: TRBD1 (6 bases). Between the trimmed V and J ends, which lost 1 base and 15 bases, there was a span of 19 bases. CDR1 and CDR2 (germline): MNHNS, SASEGT. The CDR3 covers 14 residues. The CDR3 sequence: CASSEEVGVWGRFF. The CDR3 bases are TGTGCCAGCAGTGAAGAGGTTGGGGTCTGGGGGCGGTTCTTC.

The V call is TRBV7-9, the J call TRBJ1-1, with D unclear. Germline V gene sequence: CDR1 SEHNR, CDR2 FQNEAQ (reference sequence). The CDR3 is 13 amino acids. Trimming removed 3 bases at V and 1 base at J, with 6 bases between. The CDR3 spells CASSFPGNTEAFF. DNA for the CDR3: TGTGCCAGCAGCTTTCCAGGGAACACTGAAGCTTTCTTT.

The chain joins TRBV28 to TRBJ2-7; 7 bases are shared with TRBD1. J lost 9 bases, V lost 3 bases, and 5 bases had no gene match. The CDR3 length is 12 residues. The V gene's germline CDR1 is MDHEN and CDR2 SYDVKM. The CDR3 nucleotides are TGTGCCAGCAGTTTCCAGGGGGTCTCGCAGTACTTC. Amino acid sequence: CASSFQGVSQYF.